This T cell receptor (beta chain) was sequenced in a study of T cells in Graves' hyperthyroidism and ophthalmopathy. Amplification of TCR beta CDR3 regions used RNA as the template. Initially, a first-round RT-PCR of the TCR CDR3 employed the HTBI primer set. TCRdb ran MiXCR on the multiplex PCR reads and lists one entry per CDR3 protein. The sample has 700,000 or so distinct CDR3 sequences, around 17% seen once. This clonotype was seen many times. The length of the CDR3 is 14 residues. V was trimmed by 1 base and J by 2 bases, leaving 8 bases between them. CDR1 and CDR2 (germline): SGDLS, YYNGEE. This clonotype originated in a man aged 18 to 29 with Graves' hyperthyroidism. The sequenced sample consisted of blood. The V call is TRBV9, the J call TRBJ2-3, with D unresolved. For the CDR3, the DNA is TGTGCCAGCAGCGTATCGGTCTACACAGATACGCAGTATTTT. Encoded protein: CASSVSVYTDTQYF.